The rows below give T cell receptor beta chains drawn from one sample of a study of a mutant IDH1 vaccine in newly diagnosed glioma. Their antigen targets remain unknown. Clones were sequenced by immunoSEQ multiplex PCR, and TCRdb holds only the in-frame ones, with some missing. The table records around 60,000 clones, 89% of them present only once. Here the sequenced sample was PBMCs, taken from a glioma patient whose treatment included an IDH1 peptide vaccine. Receptor source: a man aged 40-55 years with glioma. Each CDR3 is given with its conserved first and last residue. D genes are given only for firm matches. Rows may omit the clone size; those that give it use once, few, many or a size class.

j_call | d_call | clone_size | v_call | cdr3_nt | cdr3_aa
TRBJ2-6 | - | - | TRBV15 | TGTGCCACCAGCAACCACCGCCAACAGGGTCCTGGGGCCAACGTCCTGACTTTC | CATSNHRQQGPGANVLTF
TRBJ2-5 | - | - | TRBV28 | TGTGCCAGCAGCTCCGGGTGGGCAGAAGAAGAGACCCAGTACTTC | CASSSGWAEEETQYF
TRBJ1-4 | TRBD1 | - | TRBV5-1 | TGCGCCAGCAGCGGCGGACAGGAGATGAATGAAAAACTGTTTTTT | CASSGGQEMNEKLFF
TRBJ1-4 | - | - | TRBV4-2 | TGTGCCAGCAGCCAGGGAATCGACAGGACCCTGGAAAAACTGTTTTTT | CASSQGIDRTLEKLFF
TRBJ1-4 | - | - | TRBV5-4 | TGTGCCAGCAGCTTAACTAGAACTAATGAAAAACTGTTTTTT | CASSLTRTNEKLFF
TRBJ2-1 | - | - | TRBV18 | TGTGCCAGCTCGCCCCGGGACTTGGGCTATTACAATGAGCAGTTCTTC | CASSPRDLGYYNEQFF
TRBJ2-7 | - | - | TRBV28 | TGTGCCAGCAGTTCCCAGTACGAGCAGTACTTC | CASSSQYEQYF
TRBJ2-3 | - | - | TRBV10-3 | TGTGCCATCACCGTGGGTAGCGGACCCACAGATACGCAGTATTTT | CAITVGSGPTDTQYF
TRBJ2-7 | TRBD1 | - | TRBV13 | TGTGCCAGCAGCTTAGGCTTGGGACAGGGCGTCAAGCAGTACTTC | CASSLGLGQGVKQYF
TRBJ2-7 | - | once | TRBV10-3 | TGTGCCATCAGGCGCCAAGGGGAGATTGAAGAGCAGTACTTC | CAIRRQGEIEEQYF
TRBJ1-3 | - | - | TRBV10-3 | TGTGCCATCAGTGAGTCGGGGGGGATTGTGTCTGGAAACACCATATATTTT | CAISESGGIVSGNTIYF
TRBJ2-7 | - | - | TRBV2 | TGTGCCAGCAGACCTGACGAGTACTCCTACGAGCAGTACTTC | CASRPDEYSYEQYF
TRBJ2-1 | TRBD2 | - | TRBV4-3 | TGCGCCAGCAGCCAAGATCCCTACCTAGCGGGTAGGGGTACGGATGAGCAGTTCTTC | CASSQDPYLAGRGTDEQFF
TRBJ2-3 | - | - | TRBV6-5 | TGTGCCAGCAGAAAGACAGATACGCAGTATTTT | CASRKTDTQYF
TRBJ2-7 | - | - | TRBV7-2 | TGTGCCAGCGCCGGACCCCCTGAGTGGGAGCAGTACTTC | CASAGPPEWEQYF
TRBJ2-2 | - | - | TRBV7-6 | TGTGCCAGCAGCTCGAGACCTGGACAGACCACCGGGGAGCTGTTTTTT | CASSSRPGQTTGELFF
TRBJ2-2 | - | once | TRBV2 | TGTGCCAGCAGGAGGGAGCTAGCTCACACCGGGGAGCTGTTTTTT | CASRRELAHTGELFF
TRBJ2-2 | - | - | TRBV11-2 | TGTGCCAGCAGCTTAGACAGGGGGGTCGGGGAGCTGTTTTTT | CASSLDRGVGELFF
TRBJ1-2 | - | - | TRBV7-8 | TGTGCCAGCAGCTTTAATAACGACTATGGCTACACCTTC | CASSFNNDYGYTF
TRBJ1-5 | - | - | TRBV19 | TGTGCCAGTAGTATTGTGGGGGTTCCAAGCAATCAGCCCCAGCATTTT | CASSIVGVPSNQPQHF